This T cell receptor beta chain was found in a study of beta chain features in type 1 diabetes (dated by TCRdb to about 2018). With regard to the full study: Patients and healthy donors did not differ in mean age, gender distribution, total cell number or subset yield. A total of roughly 100 million sorted cells were examined across all samples, and the number of cells per subset was strongly correlated with RNA yield. The study compared TCRB repertoires of sorted circulating CD4+ T cell subsets between recently diagnosed type 1 diabetes patients and matched healthy donors. Regulatory and stem cell-like memory subsets were isolated from only 8 patients and roughly eight healthy donors, whereas naive and central memory subsets came from all 28 donors. The investigation overall reported the following: Naive, central memory and regulatory TCRB repertoires appeared more similar among patients than among healthy donors. PCR may preferentially amplify shorter templates, but because patient and control samples were amplified and corrected together, any resulting skew would affect both groups equally. Because small numbers of individuals were included in the HLA sub-analyses, any influence of HLA type on TCRB rearrangement was left unresolved. Because cDNA rather than genomic DNA was sequenced, highly expressing activated cells could have been over-represented, although no difference in activation and CD3 levels was found between groups. At VDJ recombination sites, type 1 diabetes patients had fewer insertions and more deleted nucleotides, which implies abnormalities in thymic rearrangement. In all four CD4+ subsets, TCRB CDR3 length was moderately but significantly shorter in type 1 diabetes patients.

From each donor, a single peripheral blood sample of approximately 110 mL on average was drawn into heparinised tubes. A BD FACSAria II was used to sort naive, central memory, regulatory and stem cell-like memory CD4+ T cells with a panel that included CD45RO, CCR7, CD25, CD127, CD95 and CD27. Every sorted population had a purity above 95%. PBMCs were isolated right away by Lymphoprep density gradient centrifugation and were stained directly, without culture. To minimize batch effects, samples were stained and sorted in pairs, one healthy donor with one patient per experiment. This clone has only a few counts. What antigen it recognizes has not been identified. No per-base quality is available; no much larger clone lies one base away. The High Capacity cDNA Reverse Transcription Kit was used to reverse transcribe all of the isolated RNA, meaning that expressed TCRB transcripts were what got sequenced. Naive, central memory and regulatory T cell samples underwent deep immunoSEQ sequencing, averaging about 3.57 million total reads per sample. Sorted cells were lysed in RLT buffer and RNA was extracted with DNase-treated RNeasy Micro or Mini kits, depending on cell number. To prevent cross-contamination, every cell subset was processed on its own, while patient and healthy donor samples were processed together. TCRB sequences were amplified from cDNA with the immunoSEQ multiplex PCR, producing 87-bp fragments spanning the CDR3 region. The amplicons were sequenced using the Illumina HiSeq platform. Turning to the authors' computational methods: PCR bias was computationally corrected using synthetic template baselines, reads within Hamming distance 2 were collapsed, and singletons that could not be merged were discarded. Reads were aligned to IMGT to assign V, D and J genes, CDR3 length, and insertions or deletions at six rearrangement sites. Within each subset, clonotype counts were normalized to the number of sorted cells before true diversity and Gini coefficients were calculated with the tcR R package. Repertoire sharing was quantified using the overlap coefficient calculated on TCRB nucleotide sequences. The source is immuneACCESS, and TCRdb retained only in-frame sequences with V and J called. Part of the clones is not carried over; for the studies checked, unresolved V genes explain less than half of this, and the remainder is unexplained. V, J and clone size are those of that table, while D and trimming were read from the DNA. A total of 300,000 or so clones appear in this sample, 7% to 9% of them only once. The ten largest clonotypes hold less than 0.45% of the sample.

The cysteine opens and the phenylalanine closes a CDR3 of 15 amino acids. The retained sequence is limited to the CDR3, 45 bases, with the frame set at the first base. Taken from the germline V gene, the CDR1 and CDR2 loops are LGHNT and FRNRAP. The junction carries 7 bases between V and J, which are trimmed by 2 bases and 2 bases respectively. The clonotype was recovered from a woman aged 18-29 years in good health. The specimen was central memory CD4+ T cells from blood. The chain employs TRBV12-5 and TRBJ2-6, with no confidently assigned D gene. The nucleotides are TGTGCTAGTGGTTTGCGCGGCACTGGGGCCAACGTCCTGACTTTC. It specifies CASGLRGTGANVLTF.